Below are 8 T cell receptor beta chains sequenced from a single sample in a study of blood T cell repertoires in COVID-19. Some clones are missing from TCRdb's copy, which holds only in-frame ones; the method was immunoSEQ multiplex PCR. The repertoire holds about 55,000 clones, around 83% seen once, with roughly 5.9% in the top ten. Sequenced material: peripheral blood. These receptors were taken from a human donor in a cohort sampled during active or convalescent COVID-19.

V is TRBV6-2 or TRBV6-3 and J is TRBJ1-5; tentatively, D is TRBD1 (6 bases). Trimming stripped 1 base from V and 4 bases from J, with 17 bases between. The CDR3 runs to 17 residues. The germline gives CDR1 MNHEY, CDR2 SVGEGT. The CDR3 here is CASSYFPDSVTNQPQHF. CDR3 DNA: TGTGCCAGCAGTTACTTCCCGGACAGTGTTACAAATCAGCCCCAGCATTTT.

V and J are TRBV7-9 and TRBJ1-5, with 9 bases that match TRBD1. Losses at the gene ends were 5 bases for V and 4 bases for J; bases not matched to a gene: 3. This CDR3 contains 14 residues. Germline lookup yields CDR1 SEHNR and CDR2 FQNEAQ (reference sequence). The CDR3 DNA sequence: TGTGCCAGCAGCCTTGGACAGGGGAATCAGCCCCAGCATTTT. It specifies CASSLGQGNQPQHF.

The chain combines TRBV6-1 with TRBJ2-5; 11 nucleotides agree with TRBD2. The CDR3 contains 16 residues. V gave up 1 base and J gave up 2 bases; unmatched junction bases: 3. The germline V gene has CDR1 MNHNS and CDR2 SASEGT. DNA for the CDR3: TGTGCCAGCAGTGAAGGGGTAGCGGGGGGGCAAGAGACCCAGTACTTC. Protein product: CASSEGVAGGQETQYF.

This clone was detected only once. The chain carries TRBV24-1 and TRBJ2-7; possibly TRBD1 for D (5 bases). V lost 2 bases, J lost 2 bases, and 9 bases lay in between. Germline CDR1 is KGHDR and CDR2 is SFDVKD. CDR3 length: 14 amino acids. CDR3 region: CATSDSGKPYEQYF. The CDR3 coding sequence is TGTGCCACCAGTGATTCAGGGAAACCCTACGAGCAGTACTTC.

The J gene is TRBJ1-3, the V gene TRBV19; a possible D gene is TRBD1 (5 bases). The V gene lost 9 bases and the J gene lost 2 bases, with 8 bases spanning the gap. This CDR3 contains 12 residues. From germline, CDR1 is LNHDA and CDR2 SQIVND (reference sequence). CDR3 sequence (DNA): TGTGCCAGGGGGGGGACTGGAAACACCATATATTTT. This gives the protein CARGGTGNTIYF.

The chain combines TRBV2 with TRBJ1-5; TRBD1 aligns across 7 bases. V lost 4 bases and J lost 5; bases outside the gene matches: 5. The CDR3 totals 14 residues. Germline CDR1 and CDR2: SNHLY and FYNNEI. CDR3 protein: CASSGETGYQPQHF. The CDR3 DNA reads TGTGCCAGCAGTGGCGAGACAGGGTATCAGCCCCAGCATTTT.

CDR3 nucleotide sequence: TGTGCCAGCAGCTTAGGACAGGGGTCCTCTGGAAACACCATATATTTT. This gives the protein CASSLGQGSSGNTIYF. The rearrangement joins TRBV11-2 to TRBJ1-3, with 8 bases identical to TRBD1. Germline V gives CDR1 SGHAT, CDR2 FQNNGV. Trimming at V came to 1 base and at J to 0 bases, leaving 2 bases not matched to a gene. The CDR3 spans 16 residues.

The chain couples TRBV5-1 to TRBJ2-3; 9 nucleotides align to TRBD1. J was trimmed by 7 bases and V by 0 bases; bases with no gene match: 6. This CDR3 spans 15 amino acids. Per the germline V gene, CDR1 is SGHRS and CDR2 is YFSETQ. CDR3 residues: CASSLGGTGLNTQYF. The CDR3 DNA follows: TGCGCCAGCAGCTTGGGAGGGACAGGGTTAAATACGCAGTATTTT.